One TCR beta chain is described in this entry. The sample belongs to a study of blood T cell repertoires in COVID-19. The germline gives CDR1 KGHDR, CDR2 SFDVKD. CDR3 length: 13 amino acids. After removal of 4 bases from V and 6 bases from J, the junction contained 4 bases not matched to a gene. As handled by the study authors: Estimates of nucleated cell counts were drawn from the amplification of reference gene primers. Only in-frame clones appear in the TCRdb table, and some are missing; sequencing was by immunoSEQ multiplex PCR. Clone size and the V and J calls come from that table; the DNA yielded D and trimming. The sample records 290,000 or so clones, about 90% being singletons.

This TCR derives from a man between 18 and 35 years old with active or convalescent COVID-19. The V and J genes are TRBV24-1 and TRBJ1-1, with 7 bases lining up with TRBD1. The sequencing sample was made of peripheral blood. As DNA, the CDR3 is TGTGCCACCAGTGACCCAGACAGGGCTGAAGCTTTCTTT. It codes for CATSDPDRAEAFF.